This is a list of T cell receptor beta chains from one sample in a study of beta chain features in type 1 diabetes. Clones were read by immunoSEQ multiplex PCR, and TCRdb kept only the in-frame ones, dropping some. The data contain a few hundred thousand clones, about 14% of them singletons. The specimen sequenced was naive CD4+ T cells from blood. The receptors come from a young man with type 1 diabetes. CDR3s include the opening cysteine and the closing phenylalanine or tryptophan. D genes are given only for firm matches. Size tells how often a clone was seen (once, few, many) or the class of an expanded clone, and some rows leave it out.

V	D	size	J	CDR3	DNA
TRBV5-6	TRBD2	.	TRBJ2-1	CASKLLGRLADNEQFF	TGTGCCAGTAAATTGTTGGGCAGACTAGCCGACAATGAGCAGTTCTTC
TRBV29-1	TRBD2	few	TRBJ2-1	CSVCTSGRSRNEQFF	TGCAGCGTCTGCACTAGCGGGAGGAGCAGGAATGAGCAGTTCTTC
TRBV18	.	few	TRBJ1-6	CASSPRQADNNSPLHF	TGTGCCAGCTCACCTCGACAGGCGGACAATAATTCACCCCTCCACTTT
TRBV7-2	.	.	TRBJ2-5	CASSSPSRETQYF	TGTGCCAGCAGCTCCCCTAGTCGGGAGACCCAGTACTTC
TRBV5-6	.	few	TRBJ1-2	CASSLWQGRATYGYTF	TGTGCCAGCAGCTTGTGGCAGGGGAGGGCTACCTATGGCTACACCTTC
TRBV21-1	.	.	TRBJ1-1	CASSKGGRGYTEAFF	TGTGCCAGCAGCAAAGGGGGCAGGGGGTACACTGAAGCTTTCTTT
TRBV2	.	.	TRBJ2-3	CASTVQGQGTDTQYF	TGTGCCAGCACTGTTCAGGGCCAGGGCACAGATACGCAGTATTTT
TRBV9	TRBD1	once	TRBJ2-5	CASSVGGTGAVQETQYF	TGTGCCAGCAGCGTAGGTGGGACAGGGGCGGTCCAAGAGACCCAGTACTTC
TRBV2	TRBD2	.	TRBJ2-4	CASAGGPGNIQYF	TGTGCCAGCGCGGGAGGGCCGGGAAACATTCAGTACTTC
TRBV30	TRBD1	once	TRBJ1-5	CAWTGQGNQPQHF	TGTGCCTGGACGGGACAGGGGAATCAGCCCCAGCATTTT
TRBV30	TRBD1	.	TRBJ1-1	CAFLRTGDAEAFF	TGTGCCTTCTTACGGACAGGGGACGCTGAAGCTTTCTTT
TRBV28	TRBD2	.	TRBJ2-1	CASGEGNEQFF	TGTGCCAGCGGGGAGGGGAATGAGCAGTTCTTC
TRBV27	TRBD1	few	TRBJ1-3	CASSLEGAAGNTIYF	TGTGCCAGCAGTTTAGAGGGGGCAGCTGGAAACACCATATATTTT
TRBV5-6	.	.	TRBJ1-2	CASSRDEDNYGYTF	TGTGCCAGCAGCCGGGATGAGGATAACTATGGCTACACCTTC
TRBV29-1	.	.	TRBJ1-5	CSVESGRNQPQHF	TGCAGCGTTGAAAGTGGCCGCAATCAGCCCCAGCATTTT
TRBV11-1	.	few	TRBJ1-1	CASSISQGRDTEAFF	TGTGCCAGCAGTATATCCCAGGGTCGGGACACTGAAGCTTTCTTT
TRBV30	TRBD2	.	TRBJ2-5	CAWSVRGGTETQYF	TGTGCCTGGAGTGTACGGGGAGGGACAGAGACCCAGTACTTC
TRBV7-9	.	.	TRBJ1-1	CASSLGQMNTEAFF	TGTGCCAGCAGCTTAGGCCAGATGAACACTGAAGCTTTCTTT
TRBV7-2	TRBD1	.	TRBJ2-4	CASSSGQGDIQYF	TGTGCCAGCAGCTCGGGACAGGGGGACATTCAGTACTTC
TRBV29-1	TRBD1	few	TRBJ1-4	CSVRDRVPTNEKLFF	TGCAGCGTCCGGGACAGGGTACCAACTAATGAAAAACTGTTTTTT
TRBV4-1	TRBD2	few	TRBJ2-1	CASSPFSGLAFTEQFF	TGCGCCAGCAGCCCCTTTTCTGGACTAGCCTTCACTGAGCAGTTCTTC
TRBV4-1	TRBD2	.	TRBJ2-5	CASSQAPRGGRQETQYF	TGCGCCAGCAGCCAAGCCCCTCGGGGCGGGAGGCAAGAGACCCAGTACTTC
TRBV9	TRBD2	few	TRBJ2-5	CASSEPRGGETQYF	TGTGCCAGCAGCGAGCCCCGCGGGGGAGAGACCCAGTACTTC
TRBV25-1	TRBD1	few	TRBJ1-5	CASRGQLNQPQHF	TGTGCCAGCAGGGGACAGCTCAATCAGCCCCAGCATTTT
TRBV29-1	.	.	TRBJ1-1	CSVVKGGSTEAFF	TGCAGCGTTGTCAAGGGAGGAAGCACTGAAGCTTTCTTT
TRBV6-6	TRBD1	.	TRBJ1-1	CASSRGTVNTEAFF	TGTGCCAGCAGCCGAGGGACAGTGAACACTGAAGCTTTCTTT
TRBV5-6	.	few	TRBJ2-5	CASSLGGTPQETQYF	TGTGCCAGCAGCTTGGGGGGGACTCCTCAAGAGACCCAGTACTTC
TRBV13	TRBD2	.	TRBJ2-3	CASSLAAGVRTDTQYF	TGTGCCAGCAGCTTAGCGGCGGGAGTACGTACAGATACGCAGTATTTT
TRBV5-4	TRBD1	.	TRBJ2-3	CASSSRTGSDTQYF	TGTGCCAGCAGCTCAAGGACAGGATCAGATACGCAGTATTTT
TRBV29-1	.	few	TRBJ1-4	CSARTADEKLFF	TGCAGCGCGAGGACAGCCGATGAAAAACTGTTTTTT